This T cell receptor (beta chain) was captured by sequencing in a study of control samples from healthy donors and cancer patients (dated by TCRdb to 2018 to 2020). The germline V gene (reference sequence) supplies CDR1 LGHDT and CDR2 YNNKEL. CDR3 length: 14 amino acids, cysteine to phenylalanine. Only the CDR3 region is kept as DNA, spanning 42 bases read in frame from base 1. The V and J ends are trimmed by 1 base and 5 bases, leaving 11 bases between them. The method was the immunoSEQ multiplex PCR assay. Not all clones reach the TCRdb copy of this immuneACCESS table, which keeps in-frame sequences only. Checked studies attribute under half of the gap to unresolved V genes and leave the rest unexplained. The sample table shows some 89,000 clones, and about 83% are seen once. More than 2% of the sample is taken by the ten largest. With respect to this clone: Its recognized antigen is unknown. No qualities accompany the bases; no much larger clone lies one base away.

The sample consisted of blood. In this chain, TRBV3-1 (or the pseudogene TRBV3-2) is recombined with TRBJ1-2; the D gene is perhaps TRBD1, from 5 matching bases. The source is a woman aged 40 to 50 in good health. The DNA reads as follows: TGTGCCAGCAGCCAAGGCCAGGGTTCGTATGGCTACACCTTC. It specifies CASSQGQGSYGYTF.